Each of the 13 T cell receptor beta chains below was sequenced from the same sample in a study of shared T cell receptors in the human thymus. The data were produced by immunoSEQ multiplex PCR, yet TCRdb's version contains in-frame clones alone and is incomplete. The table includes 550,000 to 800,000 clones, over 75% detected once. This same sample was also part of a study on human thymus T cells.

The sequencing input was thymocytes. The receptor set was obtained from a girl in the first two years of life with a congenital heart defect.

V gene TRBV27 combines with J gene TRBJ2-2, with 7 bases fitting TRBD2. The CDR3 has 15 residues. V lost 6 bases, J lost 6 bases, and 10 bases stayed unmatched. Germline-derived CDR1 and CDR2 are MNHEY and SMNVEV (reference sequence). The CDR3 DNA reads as TGTGCCAGCAGCCCCACGGGACTAAGCCCCGGGGAGCTGTTTTTT. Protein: CASSPTGLSPGELFF.

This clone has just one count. The CDR3 here is CASRRQGKYNSPLHF. In DNA form, the CDR3 reads TGTGCCAGCAGGAGACAGGGGAAGTATAATTCACCCCTCCACTTT. The V gene is TRBV27, the J gene TRBJ1-6, with 8 bases matching TRBD1. Germline V gene sequence: CDR1 MNHEY, CDR2 SMNVEV (reference sequence). The CDR3 contains 15 residues. Trimming took 6 bases from V and 4 from J; bases not matched to a gene: 5.

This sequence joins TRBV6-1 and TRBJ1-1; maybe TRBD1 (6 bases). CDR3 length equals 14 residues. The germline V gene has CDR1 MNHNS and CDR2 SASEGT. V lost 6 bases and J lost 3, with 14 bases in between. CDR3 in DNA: TGTGCCAGCAGGGAGGACAGAATCTACACTGAAGCTTTCTTT. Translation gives CASREDRIYTEAFF.

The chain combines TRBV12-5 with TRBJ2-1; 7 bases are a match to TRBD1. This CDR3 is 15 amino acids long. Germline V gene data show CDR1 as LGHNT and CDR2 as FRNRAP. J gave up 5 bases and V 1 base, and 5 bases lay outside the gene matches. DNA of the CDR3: TGTGCTAGTGGTTTGGGTGGGACAGATCACAATGAGCAGTTCTTC. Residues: CASGLGGTDHNEQFF.

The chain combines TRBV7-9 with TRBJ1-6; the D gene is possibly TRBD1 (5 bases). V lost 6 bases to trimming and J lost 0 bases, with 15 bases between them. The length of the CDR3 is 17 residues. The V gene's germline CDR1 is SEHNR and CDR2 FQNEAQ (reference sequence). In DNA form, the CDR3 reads TGTGCCAGCAGTCGTGGGGCCGGGAGCTCCTATAATTCACCCCTCCACTTT. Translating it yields CASSRGAGSSYNSPLHF.

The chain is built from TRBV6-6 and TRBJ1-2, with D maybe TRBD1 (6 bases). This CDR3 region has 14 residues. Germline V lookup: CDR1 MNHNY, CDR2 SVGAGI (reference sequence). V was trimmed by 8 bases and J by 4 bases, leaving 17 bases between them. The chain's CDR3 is CASSQGHDFYGYTF. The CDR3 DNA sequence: TGTGCCAGCTCTCAGGGGCACGATTTCTATGGCTACACCTTC.

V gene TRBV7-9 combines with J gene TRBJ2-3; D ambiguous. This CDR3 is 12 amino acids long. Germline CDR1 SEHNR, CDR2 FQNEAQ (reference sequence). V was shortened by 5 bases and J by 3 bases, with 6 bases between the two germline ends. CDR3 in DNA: TGTGCCAGCAGCCTCCGTACAGATACGCAGTATTTT. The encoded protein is CASSLRTDTQYF. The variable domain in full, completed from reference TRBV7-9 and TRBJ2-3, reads DTGVSQNPRHKITKRGQNVTFRCDPISEHNRLYWYRQTLGQGPEFLTYFQNEAQLEKSRLLSDRFSAERPKGSFSTLEIQRTEQGDSAMYLCASSLRTDTQYFGPGTRLTVL.

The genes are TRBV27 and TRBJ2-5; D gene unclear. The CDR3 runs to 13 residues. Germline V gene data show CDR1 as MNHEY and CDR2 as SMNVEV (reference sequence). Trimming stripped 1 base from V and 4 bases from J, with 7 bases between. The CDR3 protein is CASSLLRAETQYF. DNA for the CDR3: TGTGCCAGCAGTTTATTGAGAGCAGAGACCCAGTACTTC.

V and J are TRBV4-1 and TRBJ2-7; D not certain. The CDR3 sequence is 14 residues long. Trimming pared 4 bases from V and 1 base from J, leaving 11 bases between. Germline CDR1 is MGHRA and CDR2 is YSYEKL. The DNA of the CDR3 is TGCGCCAGCAGCCCATCAGGCACATCCTACGAGCAGTACTTC. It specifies CASSPSGTSYEQYF.

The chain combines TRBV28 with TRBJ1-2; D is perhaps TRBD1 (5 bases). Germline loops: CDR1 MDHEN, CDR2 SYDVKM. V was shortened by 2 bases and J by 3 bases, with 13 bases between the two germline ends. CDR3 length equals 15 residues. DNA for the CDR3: TGTGCCAGCAGTTTACCTGGCAGGGAGGACTATGGCTACACCTTC. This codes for CASSLPGREDYGYTF.

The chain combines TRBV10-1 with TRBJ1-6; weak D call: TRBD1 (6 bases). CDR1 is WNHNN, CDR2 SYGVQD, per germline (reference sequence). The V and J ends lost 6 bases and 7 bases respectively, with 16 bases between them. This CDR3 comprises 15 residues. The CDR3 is CASSGASGANSPLHF. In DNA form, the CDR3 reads TGCGCCAGCAGCGGGGCTTCAGGGGCCAATTCACCCCTCCACTTT.

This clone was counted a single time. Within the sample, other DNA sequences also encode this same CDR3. CDR3 nucleotide sequence: TGTGCCAGCAGCAGTCCTCTGGGCATCGATGGCTACACCTTC. Its protein is CASSSPLGIDGYTF. The J gene is TRBJ1-2, the V gene TRBV5-4; D gene unclear. There are 14 residues in the CDR3. Germline CDR1 SGHNT, CDR2 YYREEE (reference sequence). V lost 4 bases, J lost 6 bases, and 16 bases lay in between.

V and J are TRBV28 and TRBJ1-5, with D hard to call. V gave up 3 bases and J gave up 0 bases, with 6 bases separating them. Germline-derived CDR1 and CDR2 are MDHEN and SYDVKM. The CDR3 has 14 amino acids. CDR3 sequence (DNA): TGTGCCAGCAGTTTTAACTATAGCAATCAGCCCCAGCATTTT. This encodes CASSFNYSNQPQHF.